This is a list of T cell receptor beta chains from one sample in a study of T cells in Graves' hyperthyroidism and ophthalmopathy. TCRdb passed the multiplex PCR reads through MiXCR, listing each CDR3 protein once. The repertoire holds 250,000 or so distinct CDR3 sequences, with around 15% as singletons. Specimen: blood. Source of these receptors: a woman between 45 and 60 years old with Graves' hyperthyroidism that later progressed to Graves' ophthalmopathy. The CDR3 runs from the conserved cysteine through the conserved F or W. Each record gives: J gene, V gene, D gene, CDR3 length, clone size, CDR3 DNA, CDR3 protein. The D gene is left open where the match is weak. Part of the rows lack a size; the others show once, few, many or a class for expanded clones.

>TRBJ2-3|TRBV29-1|NA|16|NA
TGCAGCGTTGTTGGGGGGCAGCAATCTAGCACAGATACGCAGTATTTT
CSVVGGQQSSTDTQYF
>TRBJ1-5|TRBV28|NA|16|many
TGTGCCAGCAGCCTTAGCCGGGCCCTTCGGCGTCAGCCCCAGCATTTT
CASSLSRALRRQPQHF
>TRBJ1-3|TRBV30|NA|13|NA
TGTGCCTGGAGCCGACAATCTGGAAACACCATATATTTT
CAWSRQSGNTIYF
>TRBJ2-1|TRBV18|TRBD2|18|NA
TGTGCCAGCTCACCAGCTAGCGGAGTTCTGGGCTCCTACAATGAGCAGTTCTTC
CASSPASGVLGSYNEQFF
>TRBJ2-3|TRBV5-1|NA|14|few
TGCGCCAGCTTTCGGGCTGCTAGCACAGATACGCAGTATTTT
CASFRAASTDTQYF
>TRBJ2-7|TRBV19|NA|13|NA
TGTGCCAGTAGTAGCACCGCCGCCTACGAGCAGTACTTC
CASSSTAAYEQYF
>TRBJ1-1|TRBV5-4|NA|12|NA
TGTGCCAGCAGCTTGGCGTCCACTGAAGCTTTCTTT
CASSLASTEAFF
>TRBJ2-4|TRBV28|NA|18|many
TGTGCCAGCAGTTCGCCCCTAAACAGCGCCATGGCCAAAAACATTCAGTACTTC
CASSSPLNSAMAKNIQYF
>TRBJ1-1|TRBV13|TRBD1|15|many
TGTGCCAGCAGCTTGTCACAGGGGTTGGACACTGAAGCTTTCTTT
CASSLSQGLDTEAFF
>TRBJ1-1|TRBV27|NA|13|many
TGTGCCAGCAGTTTAGGGGCGAAGACTGAAGCTTTCTTT
CASSLGAKTEAFF
>TRBJ2-5|TRBV7-2|NA|15|few
TGTGCCAGCAGCTTAAGCGTATTAGGGTCAGAGACCCAGTACTTC
CASSLSVLGSETQYF
>TRBJ2-1|TRBV7-9|TRBD2|17|once
TGTGCCAGCAGCTCCGGGACTAGCGGGAGGGGCTACAATGAGCAGTTCTTC
CASSSGTSGRGYNEQFF
>TRBJ1-2|TRBV20-1|TRBD1|15|many
TGCAGTGCTACCGGGACAGGGGGAACTAACTATGGCTACACCTTC
CSATGTGGTNYGYTF
>TRBJ2-5|TRBV28|NA|19|many
TGTGCCAGCAGTCTGCCAAATGGGGGGGCATATCGGGTTAAAGAGACCCAGTACTTC
CASSLPNGGAYRVKETQYF
>TRBJ2-5|TRBV5-6|TRBD2|16|NA
TGTGCCAGCAGCCTCGGGACTACAACCTCTCTGGAGACCCAGTACTTC
CASSLGTTTSLETQYF
>TRBJ1-4|TRBV2|NA|13|NA
TGTGCCAGCAGTGAAGCTGGGCGGGGAAAACTGTTTTTT
CASSEAGRGKLFF
>TRBJ2-1|TRBV20-1|TRBD2|15|many
TGCAGTGCACCGAAGGAAGCGGGGGCATACGGACAGCAGTTCTTC
CSAPKEAGAYGQQFF
>TRBJ2-5|TRBV3-1|TRBD2|14|many
TGTGCCAGCAGCCCGGGACTAGCTTGGGAGACCCAGTACTTC
CASSPGLAWETQYF
>TRBJ2-7|TRBV20-1|NA|14|many
TGCAGTGCTAGGCGGGCTAGGTGGGGATACGAGCAGTACTTC
CSARRARWGYEQYF
>TRBJ2-1|TRBV28|NA|15|many
TGTGCCAGCAGTTTTATGGGACGGGCCTACAATGAGCAGTTCTTC
CASSFMGRAYNEQFF
>TRBJ2-1|TRBV12-3/TRBV12-4|NA|14|many
TGTGCCAGCAGTGAACCCCGGGACAACAATGAGCAGTTCTTC
CASSEPRDNNEQFF
>TRBJ2-6|TRBV19|NA|15|few
TGTGCCAGTAGTATAGGCAACTCTGGGGCCAACGTCCTGACTTTC
CASSIGNSGANVLTF
>TRBJ1-3|TRBV30|NA|13|few
TGTGCCTGGGGCCTTGTTGGGGGCACCACCATATATTTT
CAWGLVGGTTIYF
>TRBJ2-2|TRBV2|TRBD2|16|NA
TGTGCCAGCAGTCCCCATGGAGCGGGAGACACCGGGGAGCTGTTTTTT
CASSPHGAGDTGELFF
>TRBJ1-6|TRBV3-1|NA|14|NA
TGTGCCAGCAGCCAAGGTTGGGGTGATTCACCCCTCCACTTT
CASSQGWGDSPLHF
>TRBJ1-4|TRBV13|TRBD1|15|many
TGTGCCAGCAGCGGACAGGGGGCAGCTAATGAAAAACTGTTTTTT
CASSGQGAANEKLFF
>TRBJ2-3|TRBV2|NA|17|many
TGTGCCAGCAGTAGCTCTCGTGGATTCCTCCTCTCCGATACGCAGTATTTT
CASSSSRGFLLSDTQYF
>TRBJ1-2|TRBV5-6|NA|14|few
TGTGCCAGCAGCTTGGGGGGCGGAGACTATGGCTACACCTTC
CASSLGGGDYGYTF
>TRBJ1-5|TRBV7-9|NA|15|many
TGTGCCAGCAGCTTAGAGGGGAGATTCAATCAGCCCCAGCATTTT
CASSLEGRFNQPQHF
>TRBJ2-3|TRBV7-6|NA|14|many
TGTGCCAGCAGCCTAGCCCGGGAAAGCCCTACGCAGTATTTT
CASSLARESPTQYF
>TRBJ2-2|TRBV6-1|NA|16|NA
TGTGCCAGCAGTGAAAGCTTGGATTTTAACACCGGGGAGCTGTTTTTT
CASSESLDFNTGELFF
>TRBJ1-2|TRBV14|NA|12|many
TGTGCCAGCAGCCAAGACTACGGGGGCTACACCTTC
CASSQDYGGYTF
>TRBJ1-1|TRBV4-2|NA|14|NA
TGTGCCAGCAGCCAAGAGCAGGGGAACACTGAAGCTTTCTTT
CASSQEQGNTEAFF
>TRBJ2-2|TRBV7-3|NA|11|many
TGTGCCAGCAGCATGGGCGGGGAGCTGTTTTTT
CASSMGGELFF
>TRBJ2-7|TRBV20-1|NA|12|NA
TGCAGTGCCCCGGACAGCTCCTACGAGCAGTACTTC
CSAPDSSYEQYF
>TRBJ1-2|TRBV2|TRBD1|14|NA
TGTGCCAGCAGCTTGGCAGGGGGCAACTATAGCTACACCTTC
CASSLAGGNYSYTF
>TRBJ2-7|TRBV13|NA|16|many
TGTGCCAGCAGCTTAGCACGGGATAGAGATGAATACGAGCAGTACTTC
CASSLARDRDEYEQYF
>TRBJ1-2|TRBV30|NA|15|NA
TGTGCCTGGAGTGTATTGTTCGGGGGGCCCTATGGCTACACCTTC
CAWSVLFGGPYGYTF
>TRBJ2-4|TRBV20-1|NA|14|NA
TGCAGTGCTAGTGGAGACGCAGCCAAAAACATTCAGTACTTC
CSASGDAAKNIQYF
>TRBJ1-2|TRBV11-2|NA|13|many
TGTGCCAGCAGACACGACAGAAGCCTTGGCTACACCTTC
CASRHDRSLGYTF
>TRBJ2-7|TRBV5-1|NA|13|few
TGCGCCAGCAGCTTGCCGCCGGTCTACGAGCAGTACTTC
CASSLPPVYEQYF
>TRBJ2-1|TRBV14|TRBD2|14|few
TGTGCCAGCAGCCTCGGACTAGCGAGGAGGGAGCAGTTCTTC
CASSLGLARREQFF
>TRBJ2-7|TRBV20-1|NA|11|many
TGCAGTGCCGACAGCTCCTACGAGCAGTACTTC
CSADSSYEQYF
>TRBJ2-3|TRBV27|TRBD2|14|many
TGTGCCAGCAAAGCGGGAGGGTTAACAGATACGCAGTATTTT
CASKAGGLTDTQYF
>TRBJ1-2|TRBV4-1|NA|12|once
TGCGCCAGCAGCGGGGAATACTATGGCTACACCTTC
CASSGEYYGYTF
>TRBJ2-1|TRBV29-1|TRBD2|16|many
TGCAGCGTTGAAACGGGGGGGACTAGACCTAGTAATGAGCAGTTCTTC
CSVETGGTRPSNEQFF
>TRBJ1-1|TRBV18|NA|13|many
TGTGCCAGCTCAGGAAACGGAAACACTGAAGCTTTCTTT
CASSGNGNTEAFF
>TRBJ1-5|TRBV19|TRBD1|14|few
TGTGCCAGCACCGGGGGACAGGGTTCTCAGCCCCAGCATTTT
CASTGGQGSQPQHF
>TRBJ2-1|TRBV7-2|NA|14|few
TGTGCCAGCAGCTTAGCGGGCGAGCGGGATGAGCAGTTCTTC
CASSLAGERDEQFF
>TRBJ1-1|TRBV5-1|NA|14|NA
TGCGCCAGCAGTTTAACAGGGTATGACACTGAAGCTTTCTTT
CASSLTGYDTEAFF
>TRBJ1-5|TRBV10-3|NA|14|many
TGTGCCATCGGGGCAGGGAATAGCAATCAGCCCCAGCATTTT
CAIGAGNSNQPQHF
>TRBJ2-7|TRBV9|NA|13|many
TGTGCCAGCAGCCCAAACTCCGACAGAGAGCAGTACTTC
CASSPNSDREQYF
>TRBJ2-1|TRBV7-2|TRBD2|14|many
TGTGCCAGCAGCTCCGCGGGAGGCCCATTCGAGCAGTTCTTC
CASSSAGGPFEQFF
>TRBJ2-1|TRBV5-5|NA|12|many
TGTGCCAGCAGCTTTTGGCGTGCTGAGCAGTTCTTC
CASSFWRAEQFF
>TRBJ2-5|TRBV19|NA|16|NA
TGTGCCAGTAGTATAATGGCCCTAGGCCCTCAGAAGACCCAGTACTTC
CASSIMALGPQKTQYF
>TRBJ2-5|TRBV12-3/TRBV12-4|NA|14|many
TGTGCCAGCAGTTTCCATCAGGGGGGGGAGACCCAGTACTTC
CASSFHQGGETQYF
>TRBJ2-7|TRBV3-1|NA|16|many
TGTGCCAGCAGCCAAGTAGTGGGAAGGGAGTCCTACGAGCAGTACTTC
CASSQVVGRESYEQYF
>TRBJ2-1|TRBV28|TRBD2|14|many
TGTGCCAGCAGTACGACTAGCGACTACAATGAGCAGTTCTTC
CASSTTSDYNEQFF
>TRBJ1-4|TRBV28|TRBD1|15|NA
TGTGCCAGCAGTTCGCAGGGGGCGCAAAATGAAAAACTGTTTTTT
CASSSQGAQNEKLFF
>TRBJ2-1|TRBV5-1|NA|14|many
TGCGCCAGCAGCTTGGGGGACACGTACAATGAGCAGTTCTTC
CASSLGDTYNEQFF